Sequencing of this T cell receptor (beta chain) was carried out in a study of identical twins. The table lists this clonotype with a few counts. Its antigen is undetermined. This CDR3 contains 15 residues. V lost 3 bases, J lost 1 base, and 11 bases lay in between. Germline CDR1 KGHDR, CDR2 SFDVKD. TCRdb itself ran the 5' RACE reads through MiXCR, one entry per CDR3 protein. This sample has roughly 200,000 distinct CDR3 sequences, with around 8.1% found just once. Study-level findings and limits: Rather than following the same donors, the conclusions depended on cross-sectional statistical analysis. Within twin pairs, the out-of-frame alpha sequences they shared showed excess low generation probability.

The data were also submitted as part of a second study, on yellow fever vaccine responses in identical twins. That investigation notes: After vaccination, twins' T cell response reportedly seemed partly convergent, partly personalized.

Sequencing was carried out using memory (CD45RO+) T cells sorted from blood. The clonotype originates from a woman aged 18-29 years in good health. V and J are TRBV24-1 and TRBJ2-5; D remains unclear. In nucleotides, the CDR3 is TGTGCCACCAGTGATCCAAGAACTTTCCAAGAGACCCAGTACTTC. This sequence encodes CATSDPRTFQETQYF.